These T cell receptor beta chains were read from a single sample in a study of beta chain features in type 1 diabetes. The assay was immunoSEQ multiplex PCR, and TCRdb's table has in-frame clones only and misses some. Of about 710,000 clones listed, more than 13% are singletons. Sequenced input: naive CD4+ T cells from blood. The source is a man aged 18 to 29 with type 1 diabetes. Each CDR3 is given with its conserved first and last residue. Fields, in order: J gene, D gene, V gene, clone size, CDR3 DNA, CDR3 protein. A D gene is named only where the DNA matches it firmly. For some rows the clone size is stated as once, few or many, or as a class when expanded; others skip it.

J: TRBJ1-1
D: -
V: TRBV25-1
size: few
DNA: TGTGCCAGCAAGTATGTAGAGAACACTGAAGCTTTCTTT
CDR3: CASKYVENTEAFF

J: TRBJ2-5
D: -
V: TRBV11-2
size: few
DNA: TGTGCCAGCAGCTTAAGGCGTGCGGAGACCCAGTACTTC
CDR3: CASSLRRAETQYF

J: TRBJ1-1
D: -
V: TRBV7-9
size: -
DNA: TGTGCCAGCAGCCGAGAGGCTGCGGGGGGCGAAGCTTTCTTT
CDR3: CASSREAAGGEAFF

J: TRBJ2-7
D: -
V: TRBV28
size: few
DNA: TGTGCCAGCAGAGAAACAGGGGGGGATCTCTCCTACGAGCAGTACTTC
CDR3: CASRETGGDLSYEQYF

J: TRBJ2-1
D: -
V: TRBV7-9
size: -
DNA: TGTGCCAGCAGCTCCTTGGGGGGCGTAAGCTCCTACAATGAGCAGTTCTTC
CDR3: CASSSLGGVSSYNEQFF

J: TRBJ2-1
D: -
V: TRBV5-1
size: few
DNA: TGCGCCAGCAGCTTGGTAGCGGATAGCTCCTACAATGAGCAGTTCTTC
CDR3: CASSLVADSSYNEQFF

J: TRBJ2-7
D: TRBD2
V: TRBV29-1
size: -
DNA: TGCAGCGTTGGGGAAAGGGAGGGTATCTCCTACGAGCAGTACTTC
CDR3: CSVGEREGISYEQYF

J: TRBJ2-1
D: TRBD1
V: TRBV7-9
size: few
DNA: TGTGCCAGCACCCTTACCGGGACAGAGAACAATGAGCAGTTCTTC
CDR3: CASTLTGTENNEQFF

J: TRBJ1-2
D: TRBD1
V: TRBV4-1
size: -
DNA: TGCGCCAGCAGCCAAGACAGACAGGGAATCTATGGCTACACCTTC
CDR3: CASSQDRQGIYGYTF

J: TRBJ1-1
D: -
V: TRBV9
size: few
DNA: TGTGCCAGCAGCCCCTCACCCTTGGAGGACACTGAAGCTTTCTTT
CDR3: CASSPSPLEDTEAFF

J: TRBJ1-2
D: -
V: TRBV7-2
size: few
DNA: TGTGCCAGCAGCTTAGTCGGCTACCCCTATGGCTACACCTTC
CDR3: CASSLVGYPYGYTF

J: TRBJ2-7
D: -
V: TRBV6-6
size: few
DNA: TGTGCCAGCAGACTCGGGACCGCCGGAACCTACGAGCAGTACTTC
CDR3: CASRLGTAGTYEQYF

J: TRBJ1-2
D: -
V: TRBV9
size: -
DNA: TGTGCCAGCAGCGCCGACAGTTTTCCTTACTATGGCTACACCTTC
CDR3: CASSADSFPYYGYTF

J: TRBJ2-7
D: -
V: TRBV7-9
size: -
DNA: TGTGCCAGCAGCTTAGATTTCTACGAGCAGTACTTC
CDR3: CASSLDFYEQYF

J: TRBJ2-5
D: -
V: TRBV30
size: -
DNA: TGTGCCTGGAGTGTCGGTGGGGAGACCCAGTACTTC
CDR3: CAWSVGGETQYF

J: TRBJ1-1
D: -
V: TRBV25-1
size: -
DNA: TGTGCCAGTTTAGGGGCTATGAACACTGAAGCTTTCTTT
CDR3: CASLGAMNTEAFF

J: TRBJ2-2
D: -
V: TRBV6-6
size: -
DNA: TGTGCCAGTCTGCGGGAGAACACCGGGGAGCTGTTTTTT
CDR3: CASLRENTGELFF

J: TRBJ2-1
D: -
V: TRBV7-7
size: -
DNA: TGTGCTAGCAGTCAACAGGGTCATGAGCAGTTCTTC
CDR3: CASSQQGHEQFF

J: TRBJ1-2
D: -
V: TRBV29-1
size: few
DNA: TGCAGCGCCGAATACAACCGACCGGGGGGTTACACCTTC
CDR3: CSAEYNRPGGYTF

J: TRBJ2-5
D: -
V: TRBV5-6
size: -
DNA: TGTGCCAGCAGCTTGGTGCTAGCCGAGGCTGAGACCCAGTACTTC
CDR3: CASSLVLAEAETQYF

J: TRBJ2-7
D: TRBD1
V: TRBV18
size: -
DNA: TGTGCCAGCTCACCGCGGACAGGGAGGTCCTACGAGCAGTACTTC
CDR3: CASSPRTGRSYEQYF

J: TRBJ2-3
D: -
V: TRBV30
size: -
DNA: TGTGCCTGGAGTGTACACTGGGCTAGGGCAGATACGCAGTATTTT
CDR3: CAWSVHWARADTQYF

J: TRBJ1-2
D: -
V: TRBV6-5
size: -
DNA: TGTGCCAGCAGTTACCTGGCGGGGGAGGATGGCTACACCTTC
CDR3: CASSYLAGEDGYTF

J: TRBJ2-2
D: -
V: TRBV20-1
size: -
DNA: TGCAGTGCTACCGGAATCGGGGAGCTGTTTTTT
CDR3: CSATGIGELFF

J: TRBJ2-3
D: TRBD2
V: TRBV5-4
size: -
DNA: TGTGCCAGCATCGACCGGGAGGGCACAGATACGCAGTATTTT
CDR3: CASIDREGTDTQYF

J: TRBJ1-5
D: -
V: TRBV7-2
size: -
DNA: TGTGCCAGCAGCTTAGTTGGGGCCGCCAATCAGCCCCAGCATTTT
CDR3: CASSLVGAANQPQHF

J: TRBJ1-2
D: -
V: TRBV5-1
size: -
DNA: TGCGCCAGCAGCTTGGCCAGGGTGGACGGCTACACCTTC
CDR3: CASSLARVDGYTF

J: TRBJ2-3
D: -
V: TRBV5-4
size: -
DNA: TGTGCCAGCAGCAAACTAGGAGGCCGGGGCACAGATACGCAGTATTTT
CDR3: CASSKLGGRGTDTQYF

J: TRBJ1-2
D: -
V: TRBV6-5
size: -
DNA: TGTGCCAGCAGTTACTTATATGACGGGTACTATGGCTACACCTTC
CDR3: CASSYLYDGYYGYTF

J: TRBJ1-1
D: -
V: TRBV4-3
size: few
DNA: TGCGCCAGCAGCCCCTCGGACAGTAACACTGAAGCTTTCTTT
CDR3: CASSPSDSNTEAFF

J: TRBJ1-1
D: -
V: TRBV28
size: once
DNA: TGTGCCAGTCTTCCGGGGGGGGCTCAGAACACTGAAGCTTTCTTT
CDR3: CASLPGGAQNTEAFF

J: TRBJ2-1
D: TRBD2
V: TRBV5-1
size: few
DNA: TGCGCCAGCAGCCCCCTTAGCGGGAGGCTTCAGGCGCAGTTCTTC
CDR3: CASSPLSGRLQAQFF

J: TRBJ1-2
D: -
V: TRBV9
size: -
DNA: TGTGCCAGCAGCGTAGGGGGGCGCCCATATGGCTACACCTTC
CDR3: CASSVGGRPYGYTF

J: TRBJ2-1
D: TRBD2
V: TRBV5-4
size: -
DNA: TGTGCCAGCAGCTTTCGACTAGCGGGAGTGAAGGGTGAGCAGTTCTTC
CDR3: CASSFRLAGVKGEQFF

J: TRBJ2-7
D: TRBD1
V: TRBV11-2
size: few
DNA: TGTGCCAGCAGCTTAGGGACAGGGATCTCCTACGAGCAGTACTTC
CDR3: CASSLGTGISYEQYF

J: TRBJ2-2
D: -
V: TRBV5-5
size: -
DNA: TGTGCCAGCAGCTTGGGACCGAGGGCCGGGGAGCTGTTTTTT
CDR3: CASSLGPRAGELFF

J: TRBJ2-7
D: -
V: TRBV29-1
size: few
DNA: TGCAGCGTTGAATTGAGAGGGCAGTACTTC
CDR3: CSVELRGQYF

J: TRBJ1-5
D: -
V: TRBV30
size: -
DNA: TGTGCCTCGGACAGCGGAAACAATCAGCCCCAGCATTTT
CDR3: CASDSGNNQPQHF

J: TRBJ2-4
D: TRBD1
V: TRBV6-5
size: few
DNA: TGTGCCAGCAGTTACGGGACAGGGACCATTCAGTACTTC
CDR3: CASSYGTGTIQYF

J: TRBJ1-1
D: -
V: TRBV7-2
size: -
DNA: TGTGCCAGCAGCTTAGAAATGGTGGCTTTCTTT
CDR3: CASSLEMVAFF

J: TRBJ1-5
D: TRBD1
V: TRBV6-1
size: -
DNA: TGTGCCAGCAGTGAAGCGGGACAGGGACATCAGCCCCAGCATTTT
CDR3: CASSEAGQGHQPQHF

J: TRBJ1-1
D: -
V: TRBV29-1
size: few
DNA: TGCAGCGTTGGTGTGAACACTGAAGCTTTCTTT
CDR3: CSVGVNTEAFF

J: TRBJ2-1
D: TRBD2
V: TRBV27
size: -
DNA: TGTGCCAGCAGTACACCCGGGGGGGCCGGTGAGCAGTTCTTC
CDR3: CASSTPGGAGEQFF

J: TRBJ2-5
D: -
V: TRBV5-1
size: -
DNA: TGCGCCAGCAGCCCTGGGGGGACCAGGGAGACCCAGTACTTC
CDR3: CASSPGGTRETQYF

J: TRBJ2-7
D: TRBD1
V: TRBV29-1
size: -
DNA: TGCAGCGTTCTCGGGGGTGCCGGGACAGGGCGTCGCGAGCAGTACTTC
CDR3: CSVLGGAGTGRREQYF

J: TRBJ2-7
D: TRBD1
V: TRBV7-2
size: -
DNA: TGTGCCAGCAGCTTAAAAGCTTCAGGGGGCGGAAACTACGAGCAGTACTTC
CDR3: CASSLKASGGGNYEQYF

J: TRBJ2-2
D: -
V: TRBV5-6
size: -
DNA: TGTGCCAGCAGCCCCAACCAGGCCGGCCTCGGGGAGCTGTTTTTT
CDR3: CASSPNQAGLGELFF

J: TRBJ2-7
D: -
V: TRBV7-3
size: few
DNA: TGTGCCAGCAGCCCATCGCCAGGGACATTTAACGAGCAGTACTTC
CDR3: CASSPSPGTFNEQYF